Following are 5 T cell receptor beta chains from one sample sequenced in a study of CD8 T cells in Susac syndrome. Random hexamers were used to reverse transcribe the RNA input (roughly 0.5 to 1 ug). TCRdb itself ran the immunoSEQ multiplex PCR reads through MiXCR, one entry per CDR3 protein. The repertoire holds roughly 150,000 distinct CDR3 sequences, 90% to 95% seen once, with roughly 0.16% in the top ten. Sequenced input: CD4+ T cells from PBMCs. These receptors were obtained from a human donor with Susac syndrome.

As regards this clonotype: At one of its ends the junction is not consistent with the germline gene, which may arise from a read error. The V and J genes are TRBV3-1 and TRBJ2-7; D gene ambiguous. This CDR3 has 13 amino acids. Per germline, CDR1 LGHDT and CDR2 YNNKEL (reference sequence). The CDR3, as DNA: TGTGCCAGCAGCCAAAGAACGGAATCGGCCAAGCACTTC. It codes for CASSQRTESAKHF.

The V call is TRBV20-1, the J call TRBJ2-7; D call uncertain. Trimming took 5 bases from V and 6 from J, leaving 14 bases between them. The germline V gene encodes CDR1 DFQATT and CDR2 SNEGSKA (reference sequence). This CDR3 is 12 amino acids long. The chain's CDR3 is CSAPNLGGEQYF. CDR3 nucleotides: TGCAGTGCTCCTAACCTGGGTGGCGAGCAGTACTTC.

The V call is TRBV9, the J call TRBJ2-5; TRBD1 matches 9 bases. CDR1 and CDR2 from the germline V gene are SGDLS and YYNGEE. J lost 1 base, V lost 4 bases, and 2 bases had no gene match. CDR3 size: 14 residues. The CDR3 sequence: CASSRDRAQETQYF. The CDR3 DNA reads as TGTGCCAGCAGCCGGGACAGGGCCCAAGAGACCCAGTACTTC.

The genes are TRBV30 and TRBJ2-1; D unresolved. From germline, CDR1 is GTSNPN and CDR2 SVGIG (reference sequence). V lost 2 bases, J lost 9 bases, and 11 bases lay in between. There are 12 residues in the CDR3. The CDR3 DNA reads TGTGCCTGGAGTATCGTCTTGAGTGAGCAGTTCTTC. Protein: CAWSIVLSEQFF.

The chain carries TRBV6-1 and TRBJ2-3; 12 nucleotides line up with TRBD1. The CDR3 is made up of 20 amino acids. Per the germline V gene, CDR1 is MNHNS and CDR2 is SASEGT. V gave up 7 bases and J gave up 2 bases; unmatched junction bases: 19. The CDR3 sequence is CASTPIRGTGGQHLTDTQYF. The CDR3 coding sequence is TGTGCCAGCACCCCAATCCGTGGGACAGGGGGCCAACACCTCACAGATACGCAGTATTTT.